The rows below give T cell receptor beta chains drawn from one sample of a study of brain metastases from non-small cell lung cancer. Repertoires were generated with immunoSEQ multiplex PCR, while TCRdb's copy carries only in-frame clones and drops some. The sample has around 2,000 clones; just over 85% are singletons. Source material: tumor-adjacent normal tissue. These receptors all come from a donor at least 40 years old with non-small cell lung cancer. CDR3s include the opening cysteine and the closing phenylalanine or tryptophan. The D gene is left open where the match is weak. Part of the rows lack a size; the others show once, few, many or a class for expanded clones.

clone size: once
J gene: TRBJ1-5
V gene: TRBV6-2/TRBV6-3
D gene: TRBD1
CDR3 DNA: TGTGCCAGCAGTTATGGACAGGGCTTCCGTCAGCCCCAGCATTTT
CDR3 protein: CASSYGQGFRQPQHF

clone size: NA
J gene: TRBJ2-5
V gene: TRBV7-2
D gene: NA
CDR3 DNA: TGTGCCAGCAGCTTACCAGGGGTGGAGACCCAGTACTTC
CDR3 protein: CASSLPGVETQYF

clone size: NA
J gene: TRBJ1-2
V gene: TRBV10-3
D gene: TRBD1
CDR3 DNA: TGTGCCATCAGTCGGGACAGGGGGCTTGGCTACACCTTC
CDR3 protein: CAISRDRGLGYTF

clone size: NA
J gene: TRBJ1-1
V gene: TRBV5-1
D gene: NA
CDR3 DNA: TGCGCCAGCAGCTTGCAGGGGAGGAACACTGAAGCTTTCTTT
CDR3 protein: CASSLQGRNTEAFF

clone size: NA
J gene: TRBJ2-3
V gene: TRBV9
D gene: TRBD1
CDR3 DNA: TGTGCCAGCAGCGCGGGACAGGGATTCACAGATACGCAGTATTTT
CDR3 protein: CASSAGQGFTDTQYF

clone size: once
J gene: TRBJ1-2
V gene: TRBV18
D gene: NA
CDR3 DNA: TGTGCCAGCTCACCCCCCAACTATGGCTACACCTTC
CDR3 protein: CASSPPNYGYTF

clone size: once
J gene: TRBJ1-2
V gene: TRBV5-4
D gene: NA
CDR3 DNA: TGTGCCAGCAGCTTGGGGTTTAGTCCGAACTATGGCTACACCTTC
CDR3 protein: CASSLGFSPNYGYTF

clone size: NA
J gene: TRBJ2-7
V gene: TRBV5-6
D gene: TRBD2
CDR3 DNA: TGTGCCAGCAGCTTGGGACTAGCGGATTACTACGAGCAGTACTTC
CDR3 protein: CASSLGLADYYEQYF

clone size: NA
J gene: TRBJ1-2
V gene: TRBV18
D gene: NA
CDR3 DNA: TGTGCCAGCTCACCGGACGGAGTATCCGCCTATGGCTACACCTTC
CDR3 protein: CASSPDGVSAYGYTF

clone size: NA
J gene: TRBJ2-7
V gene: TRBV6-5
D gene: NA
CDR3 DNA: TGTGCCAGCAGCGGAGCAGTAGGCGAGCAGTACTTC
CDR3 protein: CASSGAVGEQYF

clone size: NA
J gene: TRBJ1-1
V gene: TRBV14
D gene: NA
CDR3 DNA: TGTGCCAGCAGCCAAGGGGACGGACGTAAAGCTTTTTTT
CDR3 protein: CASSQGDGRKAFF

clone size: NA
J gene: TRBJ2-3
V gene: TRBV4-3
D gene: NA
CDR3 DNA: TGCGCCAGCAGCCAAGATCGAGGGCAGGGAGAAGATACGCAGTATTTT
CDR3 protein: CASSQDRGQGEDTQYF

clone size: NA
J gene: TRBJ2-5
V gene: TRBV5-6
D gene: NA
CDR3 DNA: TGTGCCAGCAGCTTGGCGGCAGGGCGAAAGACCCAGTACTTC
CDR3 protein: CASSLAAGRKTQYF

clone size: NA
J gene: TRBJ2-5
V gene: TRBV7-2
D gene: NA
CDR3 DNA: TGTGCCAGCAGCTTATGGCCCCAAGAGACCCAGTACTTC
CDR3 protein: CASSLWPQETQYF

clone size: NA
J gene: TRBJ2-3
V gene: TRBV7-8
D gene: NA
CDR3 DNA: TGTGCCAGCATCCCCCCTAGCGGACAGAGCAACACAGATACGCAGTATTTT
CDR3 protein: CASIPPSGQSNTDTQYF

clone size: NA
J gene: TRBJ2-7
V gene: TRBV6-5
D gene: TRBD1
CDR3 DNA: TGTGCCAGCTATGGACAGGGGTCCAACGAGCAGTACTTC
CDR3 protein: CASYGQGSNEQYF

clone size: NA
J gene: TRBJ2-5
V gene: TRBV7-9
D gene: NA
CDR3 DNA: TGTGCCAGCAGCGACCGACAGGCCCAAGAGACCCAGTACTTC
CDR3 protein: CASSDRQAQETQYF

clone size: NA
J gene: TRBJ2-2
V gene: TRBV18
D gene: NA
CDR3 DNA: TGTGCCAGCTCACCGGAGGACGACAGCACCGGGGAGCTGTTTTTT
CDR3 protein: CASSPEDDSTGELFF

clone size: NA
J gene: TRBJ1-5
V gene: TRBV7-2
D gene: TRBD1
CDR3 DNA: TGTGCCAGCAGCTTAGGGGGACAGGGTAGCCAGCCCCAGCATTTT
CDR3 protein: CASSLGGQGSQPQHF

clone size: NA
J gene: TRBJ1-1
V gene: TRBV19
D gene: NA
CDR3 DNA: TGTGCCAGTAGTCGACAGGCCTTATTGAACACTGAAGCTTTCTTT
CDR3 protein: CASSRQALLNTEAFF

clone size: NA
J gene: TRBJ2-1
V gene: TRBV6-1
D gene: TRBD2
CDR3 DNA: TGTGCCAGCAGTGAAGACCAGCGGGAGAGCTCCTACAATGAGCAGTTCTTC
CDR3 protein: CASSEDQRESSYNEQFF

clone size: NA
J gene: TRBJ2-3
V gene: TRBV10-3
D gene: TRBD2
CDR3 DNA: TGTGCCATCAGTGTCGAGCGGGGGGCCAACACAGATACGCAGTATTTT
CDR3 protein: CAISVERGANTDTQYF

clone size: once
J gene: TRBJ2-1
V gene: TRBV6-5
D gene: TRBD2
CDR3 DNA: TGTGCCAGCAGTCAGGGACTAGCTAATGAGCAGTTCTTC
CDR3 protein: CASSQGLANEQFF

clone size: NA
J gene: TRBJ1-3
V gene: TRBV4-2
D gene: NA
CDR3 DNA: TGTGCCAGCAGCCAAGATAGGACGCCCGGAAACACCATATATTTT
CDR3 protein: CASSQDRTPGNTIYF

clone size: NA
J gene: TRBJ1-1
V gene: TRBV12-3/TRBV12-4
D gene: NA
CDR3 DNA: TGTGCCAGCAGTCGGACAGTTGAAGCTTTCTTT
CDR3 protein: CASSRTVEAFF

clone size: NA
J gene: TRBJ2-3
V gene: TRBV20-1
D gene: NA
CDR3 DNA: TGCAGGGGGTCAGGAGATACGCAGTATTTT
CDR3 protein: CRGSGDTQYF

clone size: NA
J gene: TRBJ1-3
V gene: TRBV4-1
D gene: NA
CDR3 DNA: TGCGCCAGCAGCCAAGAGCGGTCCTCTGGAAACACCATATATTTT
CDR3 protein: CASSQERSSGNTIYF

clone size: NA
J gene: TRBJ1-2
V gene: TRBV28
D gene: TRBD1
CDR3 DNA: TGTGCCAGCAGTCCAACAGGGACAGTAAACTATGGCTACACCTTC
CDR3 protein: CASSPTGTVNYGYTF

clone size: NA
J gene: TRBJ2-7
V gene: TRBV6-2/TRBV6-3
D gene: TRBD1
CDR3 DNA: TGTGCCAGCAGTTACGCCGGGACAGCGACTGGCGAGCAGTACTTC
CDR3 protein: CASSYAGTATGEQYF

clone size: NA
J gene: TRBJ2-1
V gene: TRBV30
D gene: TRBD2
CDR3 DNA: TGTGCCTGGAACCATTTAGCGGGGGGGCCACAGGGGTACAATGAGCAGTTCTTC
CDR3 protein: CAWNHLAGGPQGYNEQFF

clone size: few
J gene: TRBJ1-1
V gene: TRBV2
D gene: TRBD1
CDR3 DNA: TGTGCCAGCAGTGGACAGGGGCGCACTGAAGCTTTCTTT
CDR3 protein: CASSGQGRTEAFF

clone size: NA
J gene: TRBJ2-5
V gene: TRBV10-3
D gene: TRBD2
CDR3 DNA: TGTGCCATCAGTATTTCCGGGACTAGCGGGGCCTCCGGGGAGACCCAGTACTTC
CDR3 protein: CAISISGTSGASGETQYF

clone size: few
J gene: TRBJ1-1
V gene: TRBV2
D gene: NA
CDR3 DNA: TGTGCCAGCACTCAAACAGCGATGAACACTGAAGCTTTCTTT
CDR3 protein: CASTQTAMNTEAFF

clone size: once
J gene: TRBJ2-3
V gene: TRBV24-1
D gene: TRBD2
CDR3 DNA: TGTGCCACCAGTGATTTTGACGCGGGGGAGAGCACAGATACGCAGTATTTT
CDR3 protein: CATSDFDAGESTDTQYF

clone size: NA
J gene: TRBJ1-2
V gene: TRBV5-8
D gene: NA
CDR3 DNA: TGTGCCAGCAGCTTTGGGGACGGAGCTAACTATGGCTACACCTTC
CDR3 protein: CASSFGDGANYGYTF

clone size: NA
J gene: TRBJ2-3
V gene: TRBV5-5
D gene: NA
CDR3 DNA: TGTGCCAGCAGCCAGGACGGGGGGCCAGATACGCAGTATTTT
CDR3 protein: CASSQDGGPDTQYF

clone size: NA
J gene: TRBJ1-5
V gene: TRBV2
D gene: NA
CDR3 DNA: TGTGCCAGCAGTGAGGAGGGGATTCAGCCCCAGCATTTT
CDR3 protein: CASSEEGIQPQHF

clone size: NA
J gene: TRBJ2-7
V gene: TRBV25-1
D gene: NA
CDR3 DNA: TGTGCCAGCAGTGAATCTGGGGGCCAATGGTACGAGCAGTACTTC
CDR3 protein: CASSESGGQWYEQYF

clone size: NA
J gene: TRBJ2-3
V gene: TRBV9
D gene: NA
CDR3 DNA: TGTGCCAGCAGCGTAGAGGGCGGCCGGGGGACAGATACGCAGTATTTT
CDR3 protein: CASSVEGGRGTDTQYF

clone size: NA
J gene: TRBJ2-1
V gene: TRBV5-4
D gene: NA
CDR3 DNA: TGTGCCAGCAGATCTGGCGGGGGCCCTTCCTACAATGAGCAGTTCTTC
CDR3 protein: CASRSGGGPSYNEQFF

clone size: NA
J gene: TRBJ1-2
V gene: TRBV5-5
D gene: NA
CDR3 DNA: TGTGCCAGCAGCAGTAATGTGGGGGCTCTCGTACTCTATGGCTACACCTTC
CDR3 protein: CASSSNVGALVLYGYTF

clone size: NA
J gene: TRBJ1-1
V gene: TRBV19
D gene: NA
CDR3 DNA: TGTGCCAGTAGCCGACTACGGATGAACACTGAAGCTTTCTTT
CDR3 protein: CASSRLRMNTEAFF

clone size: NA
J gene: TRBJ2-3
V gene: TRBV9
D gene: NA
CDR3 DNA: TGTGCCAGCAGCGTAGACTCAGGGCGCACAGATACGCAGTATTTT
CDR3 protein: CASSVDSGRTDTQYF

clone size: NA
J gene: TRBJ1-1
V gene: TRBV21-1
D gene: NA
CDR3 DNA: TGTGCCAGCAGCAAAGGTTGGCTCCGGATGAACACTGAAGCTTTCTTT
CDR3 protein: CASSKGWLRMNTEAFF

clone size: NA
J gene: TRBJ1-1
V gene: TRBV25-1
D gene: TRBD1
CDR3 DNA: TGTGCCAGCAGTGGCAGGGGGACTGAAGCTTTCTTT
CDR3 protein: CASSGRGTEAFF

clone size: once
J gene: TRBJ1-2
V gene: TRBV27
D gene: TRBD1
CDR3 DNA: TGTGCCAGCAGGTCCCCCCGGGACAGGGGGAAGATGGAGTATGGCTACACCTTC
CDR3 protein: CASRSPRDRGKMEYGYTF

clone size: NA
J gene: TRBJ2-5
V gene: TRBV5-4
D gene: NA
CDR3 DNA: TGTGCCAGCAGCTTGCCGCAACAAGAGACCCAGTACTTC
CDR3 protein: CASSLPQQETQYF

clone size: NA
J gene: TRBJ2-1
V gene: TRBV11-3
D gene: NA
CDR3 DNA: TGTGCCAGCAGCTTAGGAGCAGGACGGGACAATGAGCAGTTCTTC
CDR3 protein: CASSLGAGRDNEQFF

clone size: NA
J gene: TRBJ1-5
V gene: TRBV6-5
D gene: TRBD1
CDR3 DNA: TGTGCCAGCAGTCTTGCAGGGGGGGACAATCAGCCCCAGCATTTT
CDR3 protein: CASSLAGGDNQPQHF

clone size: NA
J gene: TRBJ2-2
V gene: TRBV5-4
D gene: TRBD1
CDR3 DNA: TGTGCCAGCAGCTCCGAGACAGGGGGCACCGGGGAGCTGTTTTTT
CDR3 protein: CASSSETGGTGELFF

clone size: NA
J gene: TRBJ2-7
V gene: TRBV7-6
D gene: NA
CDR3 DNA: TGTGCCAGCAGCCCGGGACCGAACTACGAGCAGTACTTC
CDR3 protein: CASSPGPNYEQYF

clone size: once
J gene: TRBJ1-1
V gene: TRBV28
D gene: NA
CDR3 DNA: TGTGCCAGCCCCCCGAGCGGGGCAAACACTGAAGCTTTCTTT
CDR3 protein: CASPPSGANTEAFF

clone size: NA
J gene: TRBJ1-4
V gene: TRBV28
D gene: NA
CDR3 DNA: TGTGCCAGCAGTTTATCAGGGGTGGGGGCAACTAATGAAAAACTGTTTTTT
CDR3 protein: CASSLSGVGATNEKLFF

clone size: NA
J gene: TRBJ2-7
V gene: TRBV5-4
D gene: NA
CDR3 DNA: TGTACCAGCAGCTCCCTTATAGGTGCCGACACCTACGAGCAGTACTTC
CDR3 protein: CTSSSLIGADTYEQYF

clone size: NA
J gene: TRBJ1-2
V gene: TRBV28
D gene: NA
CDR3 DNA: TGTGCCAGCAGCCCTACAGGGCCCTATGGCTACACTTTC
CDR3 protein: CASSPTGPYGYTF

clone size: NA
J gene: TRBJ2-7
V gene: TRBV7-6
D gene: NA
CDR3 DNA: TGTGCCAGCAGCCCGGGACCCAACTACGAGCAGTACTTC
CDR3 protein: CASSPGPNYEQYF

clone size: NA
J gene: TRBJ2-1
V gene: TRBV25-1
D gene: TRBD2
CDR3 DNA: TGTGCCAGCAGTGAACCACGCGGGGGGGCCTACAATGAGCAGTTCTTC
CDR3 protein: CASSEPRGGAYNEQFF